This TCR beta chain was identified in a study of OX40 agonist ivuxolimab in advanced cancers. Study-wide results and limits: CD4+ and CD8+ T cells in blood underwent clonal expansion by week 6 at 0.1 to 3.0 mg/kg.

CDR1 and CDR2 from the germline V gene are SGHDT and YYEEEE. V shed 4 bases and J 5 bases; nucleotides not matched to a gene: 7. The CDR3 length is 14 residues. Assay: immunoSEQ multiplex PCR; the TCRdb copy retains only in-frame clones and omits some. Among 40,000 to 50,000 clones listed, around nine tenths were seen once. Turning to this clone: Its antigen remains unknown.

The TCR sequence derives from an adult with an advanced solid tumor such as melanoma, head and neck, liver or kidney cancer. This chain joins TRBV5-6 and TRBJ1-2, with 8 bases matching TRBD1. Sequenced here: CD4+ or CD8+ T cells sorted from blood, sampled in a trial of the OX40 agonist ivuxolimab. The CDR3 region is CASSKGGQGYGYTF. The CDR3 region has the DNA TGTGCCAGCAGCAAAGGCGGACAGGGTTATGGCTACACCTTC.